A single sample gave rise to the 4 T cell receptor beta chains below, sequenced in a study of shared clonotypes between healthy human individuals. Clones were read by immunoSEQ multiplex PCR, and TCRdb kept only the in-frame ones, dropping some. The sample comprises 500,000 to 650,000 clones, about 80% of which are singletons, and around 12% rests with the top ten. The source material was PBMCs. The receptors were sampled from a middle-aged woman in good health. Some clones in this sample may be carry-over from other donors' samples.

The chain's CDR3 is CASSEYRGQKNTEAFF. DNA for the CDR3: TGCGCCAGCAGTGAGTATAGGGGGCAGAAGAACACTGAAGCTTTCTTT. This rearrangement joins TRBV10-1 to TRBJ1-1, with 7 bases identical to TRBD1. Germline V gene lookup returns CDR1 WNHNN and CDR2 SYGVQD (reference sequence). CDR3 size: 16 residues. Germline trimming cut 1 base from V and 1 base from J; bases unmatched to any gene: 6.

The chain carries TRBV10-3 and TRBJ1-3; D is ambiguous. The germline V and J ends were trimmed by 5 bases and 3 bases, with 14 bases remaining between them. Per germline, CDR1 ENHRY and CDR2 SYGVKD. The CDR3 contains 15 residues. The CDR3 reads CAISRRSRSGNTIYF. CDR3 bases: TGTGCCATCAGTAGGAGATCTCGAAGTGGAAACACCATATATTTT.

This clone has only one observation. J is TRBJ2-2 and V is TRBV5-1; no clear D gene. Looked up from germline, CDR1 is SGHRS and CDR2 is YFSETQ. V lost 2 bases and J lost 3, with 11 bases in between. The CDR3 is 15 amino acids. In DNA, the CDR3 is TGCGCCAGCAGCTTATCGGCAGGTGACACCGGGGAGCTGTTTTTT. It is translated as CASSLSAGDTGELFF.

The chain links TRBV18 to TRBJ2-5; D not certain. Germline values: CDR1 KGHSH, CDR2 LQKENI. Trimming pared 2 bases from V and 1 base from J, leaving 5 bases between. This CDR3 region has 13 residues. The DNA for the CDR3 is TGTGCCAGCTCACCATCCAGCCAAGAGACCCAGTACTTC. It translates to CASSPSSQETQYF.